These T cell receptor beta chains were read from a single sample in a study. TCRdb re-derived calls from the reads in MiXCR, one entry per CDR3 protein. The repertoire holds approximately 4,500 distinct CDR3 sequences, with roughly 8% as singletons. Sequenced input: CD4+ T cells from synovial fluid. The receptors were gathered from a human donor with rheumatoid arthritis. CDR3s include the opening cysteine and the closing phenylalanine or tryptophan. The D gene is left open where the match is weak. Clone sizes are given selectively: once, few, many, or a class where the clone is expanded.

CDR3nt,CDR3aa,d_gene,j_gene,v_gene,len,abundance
TGTGCCAGCAGCCCACAAGGGTATAATTCACCCCTCCACTTT,CASSPQGYNSPLHF,NA,TRBJ1-6,TRBV12-3/TRBV12-4,14,many
TGCAGCGTTGAGGGGGGACAGGGGGCGCTAGGGGCCAACGTCCTGACTTTC,CSVEGGQGALGANVLTF,TRBD1,TRBJ2-6,TRBV29-1,17,medium-sized
TGTGCCAGCAGCGGCATCACACGGGGGAACGAGCAGTACTTC,CASSGITRGNEQYF,NA,TRBJ2-7,TRBV9,14,NA
TGCAGCGTTGAAGATGCGGGGGTGGGAGGCTACACCTTC,CSVEDAGVGGYTF,NA,TRBJ1-2,TRBV29-1,13,few
TGTGCCAGCAGCCTGACAGGGGATAGGAGCGAGCAGTACTTC,CASSLTGDRSEQYF,TRBD1,TRBJ2-7,TRBV6-5,14,medium-sized
TGTGCCAGCAGTGAAGGGGCTAGCGGCTACGAGCAGTACTTC,CASSEGASGYEQYF,TRBD2,TRBJ2-7,TRBV6-1,14,medium-sized
TGTGCCAGCACCCCAAGGGGGGGGCAGAGTAACTATGGCTACACCTTC,CASTPRGGQSNYGYTF,NA,TRBJ1-2,TRBV3-1,16,many
TGTGCCAGCAGTCGGGCCGGGGGCTACACCTTC,CASSRAGGYTF,NA,TRBJ1-2,TRBV2,11,many
TGTGCCAGCAGCCCCCCAAACCCGGGAGTGCACCACGAGCAGTACTTC,CASSPPNPGVHHEQYF,NA,TRBJ2-7,TRBV7-8,16,medium-sized
TGTGCCAGCAGTTCACTTCCCGGATATGGCTACACCTTC,CASSSLPGYGYTF,NA,TRBJ1-2,TRBV12-3/TRBV12-4,13,NA
TGTGCCAGCAGCTTAGCCGGGACAGGGGGTGCTCATGGCTACACCTTC,CASSLAGTGGAHGYTF,TRBD1,TRBJ1-2,TRBV7-9,16,many
TGTGCCAGCAGGGGGGGGGCAACCTCGAACACCGGGGAGCTGTTTTTT,CASRGGATSNTGELFF,NA,TRBJ2-2,TRBV2,16,once
TGTGCCAGCAGTCCCGACCCGACCTTTCAAAACATTCAGTACTTC,CASSPDPTFQNIQYF,NA,TRBJ2-4,TRBV11-2,15,NA
TGCAGTGCTGCCAGGGCGGGAGAAGAGACCCAGTACTTC,CSAARAGEETQYF,TRBD2,TRBJ2-5,TRBV20-1,13,many
TGTGCCAGCAGGGGCGAGTTTGGAAAACTGTTTTTT,CASRGEFGKLFF,NA,TRBJ1-4,TRBV2,12,many
TGTGCCAGCAGCTTAGAGGGTTCCGCGATATTGAGAGAGCAGTACTTC,CASSLEGSAILREQYF,NA,TRBJ2-7,TRBV7-2,16,many
TGTGCCAGCAGTTACCCCGAACACGATGCAACTAATGAAAAACTGTTTTTT,CASSYPEHDATNEKLFF,NA,TRBJ1-4,TRBV6-2/TRBV6-3,17,large
TGTGCCAGCAGCTATTCTAAGCGTATCCCAGATACGCAGTATTTT,CASSYSKRIPDTQYF,NA,TRBJ2-3,TRBV5-6,15,many
TGTGCCAGCTCACCCCGGGACAGTTATAATTCACCCCTCCACTTT,CASSPRDSYNSPLHF,TRBD1,TRBJ1-6,TRBV18,15,few
TGTGCCAGCAGCAAAGGACTCCAGGGGTGGCAGTTCTTC,CASSKGLQGWQFF,NA,TRBJ2-1,TRBV12-3/TRBV12-4,13,few
TGTGCCAGCAAACTGGGTGGGGCCGATCAGCCCCAGCATTTT,CASKLGGADQPQHF,NA,TRBJ1-5,TRBV12-3/TRBV12-4,14,many
TGTGCCAGCAGTCAGGGGCCGGTTGATTACGAGCAGTACTTC,CASSQGPVDYEQYF,NA,TRBJ2-7,TRBV11-3,14,medium-sized
TGTGCCAGCAGCTTAGTTGGTGTAGGGGGCATGGCTGAAGCTTTCTTT,CASSLVGVGGMAEAFF,TRBD1,TRBJ1-1,TRBV7-2,16,medium-sized